The rows below give T cell receptor beta chains drawn from one sample of a study of blood T cell repertoires in COVID-19. Repertoires were generated with immunoSEQ multiplex PCR, while TCRdb's copy carries only in-frame clones and drops some. The sample consists of roughly 190,000 clones, roughly 84% of them appearing once. Sequencing input: PBMCs or T cells enriched from blood (not recorded which). These TCRs come from a woman aged 25 to 39 who had recovered from COVID-19. Each CDR3 is given with its conserved first and last residue. Each record gives: clone size, D gene, V gene, J gene, CDR3 DNA, CDR3 protein. A D gene is named only where the DNA matches it firmly. Clone size is shown for a subset of rows, as once, few, many or a class of expanded clone.

size: .; D: TRBD1; V: TRBV5-4; J: TRBJ2-7; DNA: TGTGCCAGCAGCGAGATCAGGACAGGGACCTACGAGCAGTACTTC; CDR3: CASSEIRTGTYEQYF
size: .; D: .; V: TRBV25-1; J: TRBJ1-2; DNA: TGTGCCAGCAGTGCGGCTAACTATGGCTACACCTTC; CDR3: CASSAANYGYTF
size: .; D: .; V: TRBV2; J: TRBJ1-2; DNA: TGTGCCAGCGGGTACAGGGACGGCTATGGCTACACCTTC; CDR3: CASGYRDGYGYTF
size: .; D: .; V: TRBV6-6; J: TRBJ1-1; DNA: TGTGCCAGCAGCCTCGGGGGGCCGAACACTGAAGCTTTCTTT; CDR3: CASSLGGPNTEAFF
size: .; D: .; V: TRBV14; J: TRBJ1-2; DNA: TGTGCCAGCAGCCAAAACCGGGGGGCCGCTGGCTACACCTTC; CDR3: CASSQNRGAAGYTF
size: .; D: TRBD1; V: TRBV5-4; J: TRBJ1-3; DNA: TGTGCCAGCAGATTAGACAGGGGCAACACCATATATTTT; CDR3: CASRLDRGNTIYF
size: .; D: TRBD1; V: TRBV5-4; J: TRBJ2-1; DNA: TGTGCCAGCAGACGGGACAGGGTATCCTACAATGAGCAGTTCTTC; CDR3: CASRRDRVSYNEQFF
size: .; D: .; V: TRBV28; J: TRBJ1-2; DNA: TGTGCCAGCAGTTTATCAGGGGCCACGTATAACTATGGCTACACCTTC; CDR3: CASSLSGATYNYGYTF
size: .; D: TRBD1; V: TRBV29-1; J: TRBJ2-5; DNA: TGCAGCGGACAGACAGGGGAAGAGACCCAGTACTTC; CDR3: CSGQTGEETQYF
size: .; D: .; V: TRBV27; J: TRBJ1-1; DNA: TGTGCCAGCAGAACAGGGAATTCTATTGAAGCTTTCTTT; CDR3: CASRTGNSIEAFF
size: .; D: .; V: TRBV28; J: TRBJ2-1; DNA: TGTGCCAGCAGCCAGCTAGCCGGGGAGCAGTTCTTC; CDR3: CASSQLAGEQFF
size: .; D: TRBD1; V: TRBV19; J: TRBJ1-5; DNA: TGTGCCACCCGACAGGGATGGCAGCCCCAGCATTTT; CDR3: CATRQGWQPQHF
size: .; D: TRBD1; V: TRBV25-1; J: TRBJ1-4; DNA: TGTGCCAGCAGTGAAGAAATGGGGACAGGGGGTGAAAAACTGTTTTTT; CDR3: CASSEEMGTGGEKLFF
size: once; D: .; V: TRBV27; J: TRBJ1-4; DNA: TGTGCCAGCAGCCGCGGGCTCGTCGAAAAACTGTTTTTT; CDR3: CASSRGLVEKLFF
size: .; D: .; V: TRBV29-1; J: TRBJ1-5; DNA: TGCAGCGTTGAGAAGACAGGCAATCAGCCCCAGCATTTT; CDR3: CSVEKTGNQPQHF
size: .; D: .; V: TRBV6-5; J: TRBJ1-2; DNA: TGTGCCATAATGGGAGGCAGGGATGGCTACACCTTC; CDR3: CAIMGGRDGYTF
size: .; D: TRBD2; V: TRBV7-9; J: TRBJ2-5; DNA: TGTGCCAGCAGCTTACGGGGGGGCCTGACCGAGACCCAGTACTTC; CDR3: CASSLRGGLTETQYF
size: .; D: .; V: TRBV19; J: TRBJ2-1; DNA: TGTGCCAGTACCCCGGACGGAGGACATGAGCAGTTCTTC; CDR3: CASTPDGGHEQFF
size: .; D: TRBD1; V: TRBV5-4; J: TRBJ2-1; DNA: TGTGCCAGCAGCGCAAGACAGGGGTTCTCCTACAATGAGCAGTTCTTC; CDR3: CASSARQGFSYNEQFF
size: few; D: TRBD1; V: TRBV28; J: TRBJ1-4; DNA: TGTGCCAGCAGTTCGTGGGACAGGGTAGGCGAAAAACTGTTTTTT; CDR3: CASSSWDRVGEKLFF
size: .; D: TRBD2; V: TRBV3-1/TRBV3-2; J: TRBJ2-3; DNA: TGTGCCAGCAGTCTAGCTAGCGGGGGGGGCACAGATACGCAGTATTTT; CDR3: CASSLASGGGTDTQYF
size: .; D: .; V: TRBV6-5; J: TRBJ1-2; DNA: TGTGCCAGCAGACGGGACTATGGCTACACCTTC; CDR3: CASRRDYGYTF
size: .; D: .; V: TRBV9; J: TRBJ1-2; DNA: TGTGCCAGCAGCGTAGCCCTCGCCGCGACGGGGGGCTACACCTTC; CDR3: CASSVALAATGGYTF
size: .; D: .; V: TRBV18; J: TRBJ2-1; DNA: TGTGCCAGCTCACCAGGAGGGGGCGTCTATGAGCAGTTCTTC; CDR3: CASSPGGGVYEQFF
size: .; D: TRBD1; V: TRBV11-2; J: TRBJ2-7; DNA: TGTGCCAGCAGCCCCGGGACAGTGAACTACGAGCAGTACTTC; CDR3: CASSPGTVNYEQYF
size: .; D: TRBD2; V: TRBV6-2/TRBV6-3; J: TRBJ2-3; DNA: TGTGCCAGCAGTTACCGCGGGAGCCGGACAGATACGCAGTATTTT; CDR3: CASSYRGSRTDTQYF
size: once; D: .; V: TRBV5-1; J: TRBJ1-3; DNA: TGCGCCAGCAGCCAAGACAGCTCTGGAAACACCATATATTTT; CDR3: CASSQDSSGNTIYF
size: many; D: TRBD1; V: TRBV5-5; J: TRBJ2-1; DNA: TGTGCCAGCAGCCAGACAGGGATGGAGCAGTTCTTC; CDR3: CASSQTGMEQFF
size: many; D: TRBD1; V: TRBV7-9; J: TRBJ2-7; DNA: TGTGCCAGCAGCCCCGGGGACAGGAGCTCCTACGAGCAGTACTTC; CDR3: CASSPGDRSSYEQYF
size: .; D: TRBD1; V: TRBV3-1/TRBV3-2; J: TRBJ2-7; DNA: TGTGCCAGCAGCCAAGATGCCAGGACAGGGGTCGGGCAGTACTTC; CDR3: CASSQDARTGVGQYF
size: .; D: TRBD2; V: TRBV7-9; J: TRBJ2-4; DNA: TGTGCCAGCAGCTTCGCGGGAGAGGTAGCCAAAAACATTCAGTACTTC; CDR3: CASSFAGEVAKNIQYF
size: .; D: .; V: TRBV10-2; J: TRBJ1-2; DNA: TGCGCCAGCAGTAGCCGGGCCGGAGGTGGCTACACCTTC; CDR3: CASSSRAGGGYTF
size: .; D: .; V: TRBV3-1/TRBV3-2; J: TRBJ2-1; DNA: TGTGCCAGCAGCCAGTGGGGAGCACTACACAATGAGCAGTTCTTC; CDR3: CASSQWGALHNEQFF
size: once; D: .; V: TRBV6-5; J: TRBJ2-1; DNA: TGTGCCAGCTGGGGCCTTTACAATGAGCAGTTCTTC; CDR3: CASWGLYNEQFF
size: .; D: TRBD1; V: TRBV18; J: TRBJ2-3; DNA: TGTGCCAGCTCACCTAAACAGGGGTCAGATACGCAGTATTTT; CDR3: CASSPKQGSDTQYF
size: .; D: TRBD1; V: TRBV18; J: TRBJ1-2; DNA: TGTGCCAGCTCTCTATCCGACAGGGACCTCCCTGGCTACACCTTC; CDR3: CASSLSDRDLPGYTF
size: .; D: .; V: TRBV28; J: TRBJ2-1; DNA: TGTGCCAGCAGTTTAGCCCTAGGGGGTATGTTCTTC; CDR3: CASSLALGGMFF
size: .; D: TRBD1; V: TRBV2; J: TRBJ1-1; DNA: TGTGCCAGCACCCCACCGGGACAGGTCACTGAAGCTTTCTTT; CDR3: CASTPPGQVTEAFF
size: .; D: .; V: TRBV24-1; J: TRBJ1-1; DNA: TGTGCCACCAGCCCAGGGGCGAACACTGAAGCTTTCTTT; CDR3: CATSPGANTEAFF
size: .; D: TRBD1; V: TRBV12-5; J: TRBJ2-3; DNA: TGTGCTAGTGGTCTTACAGGGGACACTACAGATACGCAGTATTTT; CDR3: CASGLTGDTTDTQYF
size: few; D: TRBD1; V: TRBV2; J: TRBJ1-2; DNA: TGTGCCAGCAGTGAAGCGACAGGGGTCGGCTATGGCTACACCTTC; CDR3: CASSEATGVGYGYTF
size: few; D: TRBD2; V: TRBV2; J: TRBJ2-5; DNA: TGTGCCAGCACTCCAAGCGGGGGGCTCGGGACTTACTTC; CDR3: CASTPSGGLGTYF
size: once; D: .; V: TRBV6-5; J: TRBJ1-6; DNA: TGTGCCAGCAACCGAGGACAGATTAATTCACCCCTCCACTTT; CDR3: CASNRGQINSPLHF
size: .; D: TRBD2; V: TRBV4-1; J: TRBJ2-7; DNA: TGCGCCAGCAGCCAAGGAGGTTTAGCGGGGGCCTACGAGCAGTACTTC; CDR3: CASSQGGLAGAYEQYF
size: .; D: TRBD1; V: TRBV6-5; J: TRBJ1-2; DNA: TGTGCCAGCAGACTTGACAGGGGAGGACCTGGCTACACCTTC; CDR3: CASRLDRGGPGYTF
size: once; D: .; V: TRBV6-5; J: TRBJ2-1; DNA: TGTGCCAGCAGTTACTCGTCCAGGCAGAGCCCTCAGTTCTTC; CDR3: CASSYSSRQSPQFF
size: .; D: .; V: TRBV19; J: TRBJ1-3; DNA: TGTGCCAGTAGTGAGCCGGGGGGCAGGAACTCTGGAAACACCATATATTTT; CDR3: CASSEPGGRNSGNTIYF
size: .; D: .; V: TRBV19; J: TRBJ1-2; DNA: TGTGCCAGTAGTACATCGCGTGGAGGACGGAATAATGGCTACACCTTC; CDR3: CASSTSRGGRNNGYTF
size: .; D: TRBD1; V: TRBV6-5; J: TRBJ1-5; DNA: TGTGCCAGCAGTCGACAGGGCGGCAATCAGCCCCAGCATTTT; CDR3: CASSRQGGNQPQHF
size: .; D: .; V: TRBV6-6; J: TRBJ1-1; DNA: TGTGCCAGCAGTTCACAGGGAATCACTGAAGCTTTCTTT; CDR3: CASSSQGITEAFF